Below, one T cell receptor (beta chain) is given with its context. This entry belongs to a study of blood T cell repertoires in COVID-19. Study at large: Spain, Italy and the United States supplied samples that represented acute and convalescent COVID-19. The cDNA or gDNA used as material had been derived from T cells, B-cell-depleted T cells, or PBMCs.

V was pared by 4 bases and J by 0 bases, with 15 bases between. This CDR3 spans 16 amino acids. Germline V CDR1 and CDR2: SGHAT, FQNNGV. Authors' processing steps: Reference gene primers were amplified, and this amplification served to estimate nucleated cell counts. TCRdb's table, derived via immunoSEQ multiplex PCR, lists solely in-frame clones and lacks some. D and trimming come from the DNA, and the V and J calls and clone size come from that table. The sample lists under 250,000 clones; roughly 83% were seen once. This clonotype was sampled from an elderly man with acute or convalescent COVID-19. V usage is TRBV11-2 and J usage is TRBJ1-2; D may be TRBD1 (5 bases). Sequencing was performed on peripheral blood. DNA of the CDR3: TGTGCCAGCAGCTCATTAGAGGGGACTACTAACTATGGCTACACCTTC. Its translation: CASSSLEGTTNYGYTF.